These 4 T cell receptor beta chains share one sample of origin, sequenced in a study of T cell changes during pregnancy in multiple sclerosis. Clones were read by immunoSEQ multiplex PCR, and TCRdb kept only the in-frame ones, dropping some. The sample lists around 81,000 clones, roughly 90% occurring once. Here the sequenced sample was peripheral blood, taken after pregnancy. The receptors derive from a female donor in good health, enrolled as a control in a pregnancy study.

The rearrangement joins TRBV6-6 to TRBJ2-7; 8 bases map to TRBD2. The CDR3 contains 13 residues. Germline V gives CDR1 MNHNY, CDR2 SVGAGI (reference sequence). V shed 10 bases, J shed 3 bases, and the junction held 8 bases outside the gene matches. The CDR3 spells CATLLGTSYEQYF. The CDR3 nucleotides are TGTGCCACCCTCCTCGGGACTAGCTACGAGCAGTACTTC.

V and J are TRBV28 and TRBJ1-5, with 8 bases that match TRBD1. CDR1 MDHEN and CDR2 SYDVKM come from the germline V gene. The CDR3 length is 15 residues. V lost 3 bases, J lost 7 bases, and 8 bases stayed unmatched. The CDR3 protein is CASSFRGRGRQPQHF. DNA of the CDR3: TGTGCCAGCAGTTTCAGGGGGCGGGGGAGGCAGCCCCAGCATTTT.

The chain couples TRBV18 to TRBJ2-1; 9 nucleotides align to TRBD2. The V gene end was trimmed by 2 bases and the J gene end by 6 bases; junction bases not matched to a gene: 5. The germline V gene encodes CDR1 KGHSH and CDR2 LQKENI. This CDR3 is built from 15 residues. CDR3 bases: TGTGCCAGCTCACCAACCCCTAGCGGGACCAATGAGCAGTTCTTC. Amino acid sequence: CASSPTPSGTNEQFF.

The rearrangement links TRBV28 to TRBJ2-3, with TRBD2 matching 10 bases. There are 14 residues in the CDR3. V trimming: 5 bases; J trimming: 5 bases; junction bases outside the gene matches: 4. Germline V CDR1 and CDR2: MDHEN, SYDVKM. This CDR3 reads CASSLAGEVDTQYF. CDR3 DNA: TGTGCCAGCAGTCTAGCGGGAGAGGTAGATACGCAGTATTTT.